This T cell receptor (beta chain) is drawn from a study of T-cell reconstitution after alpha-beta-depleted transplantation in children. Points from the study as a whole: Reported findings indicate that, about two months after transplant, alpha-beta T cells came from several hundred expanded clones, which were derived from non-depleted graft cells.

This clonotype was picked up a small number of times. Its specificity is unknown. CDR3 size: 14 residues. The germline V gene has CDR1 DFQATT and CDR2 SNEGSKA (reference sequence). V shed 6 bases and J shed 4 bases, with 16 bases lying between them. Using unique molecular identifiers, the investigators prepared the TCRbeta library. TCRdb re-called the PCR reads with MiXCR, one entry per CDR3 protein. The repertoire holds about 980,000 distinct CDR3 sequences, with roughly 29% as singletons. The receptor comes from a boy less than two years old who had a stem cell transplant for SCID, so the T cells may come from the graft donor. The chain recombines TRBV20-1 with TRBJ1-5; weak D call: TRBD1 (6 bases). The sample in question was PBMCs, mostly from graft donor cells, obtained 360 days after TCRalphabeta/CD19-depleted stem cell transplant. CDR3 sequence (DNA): TGCAGTGCCAGCTTGGGGGCAGTTAATCAGCCCCAGCATTTT. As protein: CSASLGAVNQPQHF.